This T cell receptor beta chain was recorded in a study of early T cells in non-severe SARS-CoV-2 infection. Individual cDNA molecules carried attached unique molecular identifiers. Using its own MiXCR run on the 5' RACE reads, TCRdb lists one record per CDR3 protein. Of nearly 50,000 distinct CDR3 sequences in the sample, more than 5.5% were seen once. This clonotype was seen a few times. The CDR3 covers 15 residues. With 11 bases removed from V and 1 base from J, the gap between germline ends came to 20 bases. In germline, CDR1 is ENHRY, CDR2 SYGVKD. V gene TRBV10-3 combines with J gene TRBJ1-2; tentatively, D is TRBD1 (6 bases). The sample here was whole blood, taken at baseline. This receptor was taken from an adult who was a healthcare worker with PCR-confirmed SARS-CoV-2 infection or an uninfected control (not recorded which). The CDR3 loop is CAHAVRDTNNYGYTF. For the CDR3, the DNA is TGTGCCCACGCGGTGCGGGACACCAATAACTATGGCTACACCTTC.